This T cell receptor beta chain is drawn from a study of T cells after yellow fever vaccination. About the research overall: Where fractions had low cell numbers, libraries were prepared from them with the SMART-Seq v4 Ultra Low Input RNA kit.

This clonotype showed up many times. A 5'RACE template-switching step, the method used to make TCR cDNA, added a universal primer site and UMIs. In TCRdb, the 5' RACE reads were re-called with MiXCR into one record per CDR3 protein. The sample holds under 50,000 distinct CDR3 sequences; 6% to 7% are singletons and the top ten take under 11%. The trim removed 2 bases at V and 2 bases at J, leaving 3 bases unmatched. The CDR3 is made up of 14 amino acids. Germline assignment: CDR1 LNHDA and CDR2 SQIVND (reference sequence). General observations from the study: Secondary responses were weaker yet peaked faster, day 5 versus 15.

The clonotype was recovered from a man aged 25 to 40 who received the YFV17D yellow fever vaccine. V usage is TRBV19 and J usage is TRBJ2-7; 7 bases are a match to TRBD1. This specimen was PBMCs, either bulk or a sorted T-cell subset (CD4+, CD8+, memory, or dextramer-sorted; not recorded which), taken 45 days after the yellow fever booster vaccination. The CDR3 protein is CASSITGTAYEQYF. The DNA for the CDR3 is TGTGCCAGTAGTATAACCGGGACAGCCTACGAGCAGTACTTC. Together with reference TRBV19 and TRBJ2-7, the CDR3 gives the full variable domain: DGGITQSPKYLFRKEGQNVTLSCEQNLNHDAMYWYRQDPGQGLRLIYYSQIVNDFQKGDIAEGYSVSREKKESFPLTVTSAQKNPTAFYLCASSITGTAYEQYFGPGTRLTVT.